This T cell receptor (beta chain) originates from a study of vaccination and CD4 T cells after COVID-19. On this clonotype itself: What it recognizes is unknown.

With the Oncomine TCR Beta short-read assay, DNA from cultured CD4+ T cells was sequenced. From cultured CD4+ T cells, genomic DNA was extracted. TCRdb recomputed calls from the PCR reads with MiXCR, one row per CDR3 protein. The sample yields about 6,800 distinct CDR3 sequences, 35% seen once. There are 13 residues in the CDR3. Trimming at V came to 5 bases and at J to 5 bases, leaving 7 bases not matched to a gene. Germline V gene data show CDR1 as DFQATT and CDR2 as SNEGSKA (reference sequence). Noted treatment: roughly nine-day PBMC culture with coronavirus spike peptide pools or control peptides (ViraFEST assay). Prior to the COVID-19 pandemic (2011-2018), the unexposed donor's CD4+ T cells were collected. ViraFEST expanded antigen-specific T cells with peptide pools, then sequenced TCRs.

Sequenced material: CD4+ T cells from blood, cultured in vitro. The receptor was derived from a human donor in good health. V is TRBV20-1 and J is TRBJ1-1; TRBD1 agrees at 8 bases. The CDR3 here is CSAGGQVGTEAFF. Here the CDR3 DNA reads TGCAGTGCTGGGGGACAGGTGGGGACTGAAGCTTTCTTT.